The sample holds one count of the clone carrying this T cell receptor (beta chain). The CDR3 loop spans 16 amino acids. This specimen comes from a study of blood T cell repertoires in COVID-19. As for the study in general: There were acute and convalescent COVID-19 samples, and they came from the United States, Italy and Spain. T cells, B-cell-depleted T cells, or PBMCs supplied cDNA or gDNA.

Clones were sequenced by immunoSEQ multiplex PCR, and TCRdb holds only the in-frame ones, with some missing. The top ten clones hold approximately 2% of a sample with some 120,000 clones, approximately 80% of them seen once. The source of this sequence is a man between 65 and 79 years old with acute or convalescent COVID-19. What was sequenced was peripheral blood. The V call is TRBV21-1, the J call TRBJ2-2; the tabulated D call, TRBD2, remains unverified against the DNA. TRBV21-1 is marked as a pseudogene. The CDR3 DNA reads as TGTGCCAGCAGCTCGCGGGGGGAGGAATACACCGGGGAGCTGTTTTTT. This encodes CASSSRGEEYTGELFF.